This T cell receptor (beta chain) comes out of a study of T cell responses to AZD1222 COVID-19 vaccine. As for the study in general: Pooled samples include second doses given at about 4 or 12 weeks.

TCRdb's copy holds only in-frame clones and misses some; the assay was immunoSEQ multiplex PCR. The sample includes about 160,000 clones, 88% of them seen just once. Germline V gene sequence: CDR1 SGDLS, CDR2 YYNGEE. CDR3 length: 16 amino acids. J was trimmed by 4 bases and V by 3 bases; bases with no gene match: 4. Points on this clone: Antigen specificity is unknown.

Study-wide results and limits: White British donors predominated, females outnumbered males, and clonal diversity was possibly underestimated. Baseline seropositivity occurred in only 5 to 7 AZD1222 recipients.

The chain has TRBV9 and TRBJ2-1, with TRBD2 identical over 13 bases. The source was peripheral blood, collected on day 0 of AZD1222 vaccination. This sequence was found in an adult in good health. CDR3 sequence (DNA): TGTGCCAGCAGCGCCAGGACTAGCGGGGGATACAATGAGCAGTTCTTC. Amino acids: CASSARTSGGYNEQFF.